This T cell receptor beta chain appears in the sequencing data of a study of control samples from healthy donors and cancer patients. The germline gives CDR1 WNHNN, CDR2 SYGVQD (reference sequence). The V and J ends lost 7 bases and 14 bases, in that order; junction bases with no gene match: 2. The CDR3 contains 10 residues. Method: immunoSEQ multiplex PCR; TCRdb's copy keeps in-frame clones and lacks some. There are 170,000 or so clones in the sample; 80% to 95% occur only once, and around 1.6% lies in the top ten. This rearrangement joins TRBV10-1 to TRBJ2-1, with 10 bases lining up with TRBD1. The TCR was taken from a man younger than 35 in good health. The sequencing sample was made of blood. CDR3 coding DNA: TGCGCCAGCAAAGGGACAGGGGAGTTCTTC. This gives the protein CASKGTGEFF.